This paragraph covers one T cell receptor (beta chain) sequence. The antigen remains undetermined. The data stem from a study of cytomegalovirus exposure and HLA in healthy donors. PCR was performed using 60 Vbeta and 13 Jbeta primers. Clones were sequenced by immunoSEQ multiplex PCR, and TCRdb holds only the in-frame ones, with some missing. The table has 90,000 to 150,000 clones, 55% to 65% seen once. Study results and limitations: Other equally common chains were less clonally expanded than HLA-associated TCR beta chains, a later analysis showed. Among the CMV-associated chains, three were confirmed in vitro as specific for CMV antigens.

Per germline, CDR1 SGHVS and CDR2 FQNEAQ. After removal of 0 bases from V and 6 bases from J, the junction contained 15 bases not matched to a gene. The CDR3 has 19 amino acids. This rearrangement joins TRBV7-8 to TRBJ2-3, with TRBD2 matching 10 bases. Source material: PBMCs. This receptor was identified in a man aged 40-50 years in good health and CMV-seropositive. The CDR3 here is CASSLAFQGASGSKDTQYF. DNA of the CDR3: TGTGCCAGCAGCTTAGCGTTCCAGGGGGCTAGCGGGAGTAAGGATACGCAGTATTTT.